The clone carrying this T cell receptor beta chain was seen repeatedly, ten times or more. Its antigen is not identified. The data were obtained in a study of T cells after yellow fever vaccination. TCRdb redid the calling of the 5' RACE reads with MiXCR, one entry per CDR3 protein. In the table there are over 100,000 distinct CDR3 sequences, roughly 8.9% of which are singletons. Germline V gene sequence: CDR1 LNHDA, CDR2 SQIVND (reference sequence). V gave up 5 bases and J gave up 8 bases, with 7 bases separating them. This CDR3 has 11 amino acids. Notes on the study in general: Abundant clonotypes from the bulk population could contaminate FACS-sorted repertoires.

This sequence joins TRBV19 and TRBJ2-1, with D possibly being TRBD1 (5 bases). This sequence was found in a man aged 30 to 39 who received the YFV17D yellow fever vaccine. The sample was CD8+ T cells sorted from PBMCs, taken 45 days after the yellow fever booster vaccination. In DNA form, the CDR3 reads TGTGCCAGTAGTCAGGGTTATGAGCAGTTCTTC. This encodes CASSQGYEQFF.